This T cell receptor (beta chain) is drawn from a study of response to subunit inactivated influenza vaccine. This clonotype was detected ten times or more. TCRdb re-analysed the RT-PCR reads in MiXCR, keeping a single row per CDR3 protein. This table has some 180,000 distinct CDR3 sequences, about 10% appearing once. The V end was cut by 2 bases, the J end by 0 bases, with 9 bases between. The CDR3 loop spans 14 amino acids. CDR1 and CDR2 (germline): SGHKS, YYEKEE (reference sequence). The chain carries TRBV5-5 and TRBJ2-7; D is perhaps TRBD2 (5 bases). The sequences come from non-naive T cells sorted from PBMCs, collected on the day of vaccination. The TCR originated in a man between 50 and 59 years old who received an inactivated influenza vaccine. The CDR3 spells CASSFRAGSYEQYF. Written as DNA, the CDR3 is TGTGCCAGCAGCTTCCGCGCGGGCTCCTACGAGCAGTACTTC.